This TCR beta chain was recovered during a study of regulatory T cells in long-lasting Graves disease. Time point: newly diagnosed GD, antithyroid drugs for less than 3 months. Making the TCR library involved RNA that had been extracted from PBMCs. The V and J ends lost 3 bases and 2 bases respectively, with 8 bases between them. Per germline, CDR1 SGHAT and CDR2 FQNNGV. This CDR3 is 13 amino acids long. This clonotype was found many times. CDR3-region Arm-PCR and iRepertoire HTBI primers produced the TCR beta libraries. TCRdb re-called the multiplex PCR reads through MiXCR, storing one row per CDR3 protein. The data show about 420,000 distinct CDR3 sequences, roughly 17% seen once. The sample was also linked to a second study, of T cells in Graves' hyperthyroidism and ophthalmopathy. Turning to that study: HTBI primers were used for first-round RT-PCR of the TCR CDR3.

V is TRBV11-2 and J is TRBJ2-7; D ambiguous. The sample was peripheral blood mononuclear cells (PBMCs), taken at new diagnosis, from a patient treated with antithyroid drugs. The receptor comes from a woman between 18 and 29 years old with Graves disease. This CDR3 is CASSFSYAYEQYF. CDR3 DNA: TGTGCCAGCAGCTTTAGTTATGCCTACGAGCAGTACTTC.